These 19 T cell receptor beta chains were all obtained from the same sample, sequenced in a study of shared clonotypes between healthy human individuals. Libraries were prepared by immunoSEQ multiplex PCR; TCRdb keeps only in-frame clonotypes and omits some of them. The table records about 1.5 million clones, more than 95% of them present only once. The specimen was naive CD4+ T cells sorted from blood. Specified subset: CD45RA+ positively selected. The source is a man aged 25-45 years in good health.

J is TRBJ2-3 and V is TRBV7-9, with a possible D match to TRBD1 (5 bases). Germline V gene sequence: CDR1 SEHNR, CDR2 FQNEAQ (reference sequence). V was cut by 0 bases and J by 0 bases, with 16 bases left in between. The CDR3 has 18 amino acids. CDR3 DNA sequence: TGTGCCAGCAGCTTAGCGGTAGGGGCCGCCCCTAGCACAGATACGCAGTATTTT. Amino acid sequence: CASSLAVGAAPSTDTQYF.

Concerning this clone: This CDR3 is also generated by other DNA sequences in the sample. This chain connects TRBV6-5 to TRBJ1-5; D is uncertain. V lost 0 bases and J 2 bases, leaving 5 bases between the germline ends. The CDR3 contains 14 residues. Germline V gene data show CDR1 as MNHEY and CDR2 as SVGAGI. The CDR3 loop is CASSYSGGNQPQHF. The CDR3 coding sequence is TGTGCCAGCAGTTACTCAGGAGGCAATCAGCCCCAGCATTTT.

CDR3 nucleotides: TGTGCCAGCAGTGCGGCGGGAGGGCCGATCGGGGAGCTGTTTTTT. Encoded protein: CASSAAGGPIGELFF. The chain is built from TRBV28 and TRBJ2-2, with 9 bases that match TRBD2. Trimming cost V 5 bases and J 7 bases; bases outside gene matches: 8. The germline V gene encodes CDR1 MDHEN and CDR2 SYDVKM. The CDR3 sequence is 15 residues long.

The CDR3 sequence: CASSIDTGQAGEKLFF. CDR3 bases: TGTGCCAGTAGTATAGATACGGGCCAGGCTGGAGAAAAACTGTTTTTT. The chain couples TRBV19 to TRBJ1-4; no clear D. The CDR3 has 16 residues. Germline CDR1 is LNHDA and CDR2 is SQIVND (reference sequence). V lost 0 bases to trimming and J lost 8 bases, with 16 bases between them.

The chain carries TRBV5-1 and TRBJ2-3, with D possibly matching TRBD1 (5 bases). There are 15 residues in the CDR3. Trimming took 0 bases from V and 6 from J, leaving 14 bases between them. Germline values: CDR1 SGHRS, CDR2 YFSETQ. CDR3 loop: CASSLEPQGVDTQYF. The DNA for the CDR3 is TGCGCCAGCAGCTTGGAACCGCAGGGTGTGGATACGCAGTATTTT.

The V and J genes are TRBV9 and TRBJ1-1, with 9 bases matching TRBD1. The germline V gene encodes CDR1 SGDLS and CDR2 YYNGEE. The CDR3 runs 16 residues. Germline trimming cut 0 bases from V and 3 bases from J; bases unmatched to any gene: 6. The CDR3 DNA follows: TGTGCCAGCAGCGTAGAAAGCCGGACAGGGGACACTGAAGCTTTCTTT. This encodes CASSVESRTGDTEAFF.

This chain connects TRBV18 to TRBJ2-1; a possible D gene is TRBD1 (6 bases). Germline CDR1 reads KGHSH; CDR2 reads LQKENI. V was cut by 2 bases and J by 5 bases, with 16 bases left in between. The CDR3 runs to 16 residues. CDR3 loop: CASSPNRVQSNNEQFF. The CDR3 DNA reads TGTGCCAGCTCACCAAACAGGGTGCAGAGTAACAATGAGCAGTTCTTC.

This sequence joins TRBV5-1 and TRBJ2-3; D could derive from TRBD1 or TRBD2 (5 bases each). The CDR3 is 13 amino acids. Trimming pared 7 bases from V and 4 bases from J, leaving 13 bases between. Germline V gene sequence: CDR1 SGHRS, CDR2 YFSETQ. The CDR3 coding sequence is TGCGCCAGCGGCACTCGAGGGGCAGATACGCAGTATTTT. It translates to CASGTRGADTQYF.

For this clone: At one of its ends the junction is not consistent with the germline gene, which may arise from a read error. The rearrangement uses TRBV5-1 and TRBJ1-3; D is perhaps TRBD1 (5 bases). The CDR3 is made up of 13 amino acids. The germline V gene has CDR1 SGHRS and CDR2 YFSETQ. The CDR3 DNA follows: TGCGCCAGCAGCTTGAGCAGGGAAAGCCTCCGTTTTTTT. Encoded protein: CASSLSRESLRFF.

On this clone itself: A read error may produce the germline difference seen at one junction end. V gene TRBV7-7 combines with J gene TRBJ2-1; D uncertain. The CDR3 consists of 14 residues. Germline loops: CDR1 SSHAT, CDR2 FNYEAQ (reference sequence). CDR3 nucleotides: TGTGCTAGCAGCCAGGATCCCAGCAGCAATGAGCAGTTCTTC. As protein: CASSQDPSSNEQFF.

This chain uses TRBV30 with TRBJ2-5, with D possibly matching TRBD2 (6 bases). This CDR3 spans 12 amino acids. With 5 bases removed from V and 2 bases from J, the gap between germline ends came to 9 bases. Per the germline V gene, CDR1 is GTSNPN and CDR2 is SVGIG (reference sequence). CDR3 amino acids: CAWGRTQETQYF. CDR3 nucleotides: TGTGCCTGGGGGAGGACACAAGAGACCCAGTACTTC.

The J gene is TRBJ2-2, the V gene TRBV6-1, with 9 positions matching TRBD1. Germline V lookup: CDR1 MNHNS, CDR2 SASEGT. Losses at the gene ends were 3 bases for V and 4 bases for J; bases not matched to a gene: 6. This CDR3 spans 16 amino acids. CDR3 amino acids: CASSDPGTGSTGELFF. In DNA, the CDR3 is TGTGCCAGCAGTGATCCCGGGACAGGGAGCACCGGGGAGCTGTTTTTT.

This chain connects TRBV7-8 to TRBJ2-2; tentative D call: TRBD1 (6 bases). Between the trimmed V and J ends, which lost 5 bases and 1 base, there was a span of 14 bases. This CDR3 is built from 16 residues. Germline V CDR1 and CDR2: SGHVS, FQNEAQ. The CDR3 region has the DNA TGTGCCAGCAGCCCCAGGGACATCGGGAACACCGGGGAGCTGTTTTTT. As protein: CASSPRDIGNTGELFF. The full variable domain, rest sourced from reference TRBV7-8 and TRBJ2-2, is GAGVSQSPRYKVAKRGQDVALRCDPISGHVSLFWYQQALGQGPEFLTYFQNEAQLDKSGLPSDRFFAERPEGSVSTLKIQRTQQEDSAVYLCASSPRDIGNTGELFFGEGSRLTVL.

The table lists this clone with a count of one. The chain links TRBV9 to TRBJ2-7, with 8 nucleotides matching TRBD2. The V gene end was trimmed by 5 bases and the J gene end by 5 bases; junction bases not matched to a gene: 12. The CDR3 extends over 15 amino acids. From germline, CDR1 is SGDLS and CDR2 YYNGEE. The CDR3 DNA is TGTGCCAGCAGGGAACCGACTAGCGCAAAGAACGAGCAGTACTTC. Its protein product is CASREPTSAKNEQYF.

The chain is built from TRBV7-2 and TRBJ2-4; a weak D match, TRBD1 (5 bases). Germline CDR1 SGHTA, CDR2 FQGNSA. The V gene lost 7 bases and the J gene lost 1 base, with 11 bases spanning the gap. CDR3 size: 14 residues. The CDR3 nucleotides read TGTGCCAGCACCCAGGGTTTGGCCAAAAACATTCAGTACTTC. Amino acid sequence: CASTQGLAKNIQYF.

This sequence joins TRBV7-2 and TRBJ2-1; TRBD1 agrees at 8 bases. The J segment lost 1 base and the V segment lost 4 bases, leaving 3 bases of the junction unmatched. Germline CDR1 and CDR2: SGHTA and FQGNSA. The CDR3 sequence is 15 residues long. The CDR3 bases are TGTGCCAGCAGCTCCGACAGGGGTTCCTACAATGAGCAGTTCTTC. It yields the protein CASSSDRGSYNEQFF.

This clone was seen a single time. The genes are TRBV15 and TRBJ1-1, with 7 bases lining up with TRBD1. The CDR3 covers 13 residues. Germline V gene sequence: CDR1 LNHNV, CDR2 YYDKDF (reference sequence). After removal of 5 bases from V and 4 bases from J, the junction contained 4 bases not matched to a gene. CDR3 protein: CATSEDRVTEAFF. CDR3 DNA sequence: TGTGCCACCAGCGAAGACAGGGTCACTGAAGCTTTCTTT.

The chain couples TRBV28 to TRBJ2-5; 8 bases are a match to TRBD2. The CDR3 is 17 amino acids. J lost 2 bases, V lost 5 bases, and 13 bases had no gene match. The germline V gene encodes CDR1 MDHEN and CDR2 SYDVKM. The CDR3 spells CASSQIGLAPFQETQYF. The CDR3 DNA reads TGTGCCAGCAGTCAGATAGGACTAGCCCCCTTTCAAGAGACCCAGTACTTC.

This sequence joins TRBV5-1 and TRBJ1-4, with TRBD1 matching over 7 bases. V dropped 4 bases and J dropped 3; count of bases not matched to a gene: 9. CDR3 size: 16 residues. From germline, CDR1 is SGHRS and CDR2 YFSETQ. This CDR3 reads CASSPLTGTANEKLFF. CDR3 sequence (DNA): TGCGCCAGCAGCCCCCTAACCGGGACAGCTAATGAAAAACTGTTTTTT.